This T cell receptor (beta chain) was identified during a study of blood T cell repertoires in COVID-19. For the study at large: PBMCs, B-cell-depleted T cells, or T cells provided the cDNA or gDNA that made up the material.

In the source study's methods: How many nucleated cells were present was estimated from reference gene primer amplification. Generated by immunoSEQ multiplex PCR, the TCRdb table keeps only in-frame clones and is missing some. For V, J and clone size, that table is used; D and trimming come from the DNA. The table includes some 530,000 clones, roughly 85% detected once. The CDR3 has 18 residues. The sequence came from a human donor in a cohort sampled during active COVID-19. The sample comprised peripheral blood. The V and J genes are TRBV12-2 and TRBJ2-7; the table gives TRBD2 as D, unverified against the DNA. TRBV12-2 is shown as a pseudogene. Here the CDR3 reads CASRLVGKREGRTHEQYF. The CDR3 DNA reads as TGTGCAAGTCGCTTAGTTGGAAAGCGGGAGGGCCGAACGCACGAGCAGTACTTC.